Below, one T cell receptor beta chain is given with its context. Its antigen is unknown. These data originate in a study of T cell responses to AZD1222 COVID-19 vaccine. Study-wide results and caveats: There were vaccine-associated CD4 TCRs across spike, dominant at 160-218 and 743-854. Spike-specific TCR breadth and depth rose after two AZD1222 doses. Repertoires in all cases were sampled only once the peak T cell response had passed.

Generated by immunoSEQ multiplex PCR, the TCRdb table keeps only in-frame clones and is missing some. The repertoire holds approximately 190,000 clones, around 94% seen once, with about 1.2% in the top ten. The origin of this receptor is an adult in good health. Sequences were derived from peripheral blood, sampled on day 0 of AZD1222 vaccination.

Written as DNA, the CDR3 is TGTGCCAGCAGTTACTCGGGACAGGTCGTCGGGGCACCCCTCCACTTT. As protein: CASSYSGQVVGAPLHF. This chain links TRBV6-5 with TRBJ1-6, with 8 bases fitting TRBD1. This CDR3 has 16 residues. Germline values: CDR1 MNHEY, CDR2 SVGAGI. J gave up 11 bases and V 0 bases, and 9 bases lay outside the gene matches.